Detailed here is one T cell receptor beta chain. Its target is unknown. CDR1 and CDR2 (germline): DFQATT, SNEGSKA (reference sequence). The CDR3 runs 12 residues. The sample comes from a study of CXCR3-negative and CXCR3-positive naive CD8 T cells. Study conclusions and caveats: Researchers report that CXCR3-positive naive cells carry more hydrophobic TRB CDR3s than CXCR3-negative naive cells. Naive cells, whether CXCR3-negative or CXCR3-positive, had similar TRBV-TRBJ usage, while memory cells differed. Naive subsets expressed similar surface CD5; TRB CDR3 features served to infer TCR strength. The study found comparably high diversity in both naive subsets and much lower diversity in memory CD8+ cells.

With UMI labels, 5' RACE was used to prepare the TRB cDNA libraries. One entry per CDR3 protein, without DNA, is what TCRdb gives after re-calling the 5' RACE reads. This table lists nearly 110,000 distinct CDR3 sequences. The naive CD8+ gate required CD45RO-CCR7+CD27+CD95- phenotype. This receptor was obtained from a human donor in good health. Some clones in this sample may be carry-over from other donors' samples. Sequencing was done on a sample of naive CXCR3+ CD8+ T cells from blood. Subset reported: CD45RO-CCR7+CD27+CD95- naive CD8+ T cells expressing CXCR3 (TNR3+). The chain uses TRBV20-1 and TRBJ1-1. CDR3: CSAAAGGTEAFF.